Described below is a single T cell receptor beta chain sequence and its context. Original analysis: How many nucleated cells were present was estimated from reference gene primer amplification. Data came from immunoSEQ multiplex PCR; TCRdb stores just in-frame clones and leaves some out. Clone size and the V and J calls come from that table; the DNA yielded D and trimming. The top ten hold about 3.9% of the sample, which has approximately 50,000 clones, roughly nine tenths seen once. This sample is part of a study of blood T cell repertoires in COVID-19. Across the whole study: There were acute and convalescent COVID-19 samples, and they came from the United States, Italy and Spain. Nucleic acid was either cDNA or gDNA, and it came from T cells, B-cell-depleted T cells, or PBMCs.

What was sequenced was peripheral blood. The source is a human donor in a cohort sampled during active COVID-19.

The CDR3 protein is CASSLVYRSSYNEQFF. DNA of the CDR3: TGTGCCAGCAGCTTAGTGTACAGGAGCTCCTACAATGAGCAGTTCTTC. The chain joins TRBV7-9 to TRBJ2-1, with a tentative D call TRBD1 (5 bases). V dropped 1 base and J dropped 0 bases, with 10 bases sitting between them. In germline, CDR1 is SEHNR, CDR2 FQNEAQ (reference sequence). This CDR3 has 16 residues.